This T cell receptor beta chain was sequenced for a study of neurological immune-mediated disorders (dated by TCRdb to the late 2010s). For the wider study: Using UMI-based sequencing, the study compared peripheral blood TCR-beta repertoires from patients with HTLV-I-associated myelopathy (HAM/TSP), patients with multiple sclerosis, and healthy controls. Alongside PBMC samples, the set of about 100 TCR-beta libraries contained longitudinal samples, technical triplicates, and paired CD4+ and CD8+ T-cell subsets that had been sorted. Longitudinal HAM/TSP and healthy donors were sampled at 3 time-points each (roughly 3-40 month intervals). The cohort included 60 to 75 subjects: 14 with HAM/TSP, roughly 34 with multiple sclerosis, and around 20 healthy controls.

cDNA was synthesized by template-switch 5'RACE using a primer with a 10-nucleotide random unique molecular identifier that tagged each TCR transcript. Over 180 million TCR-beta sequences, covering 15-18 subjects, were produced in each sequencing run. Total RNA was extracted with the RNeasy kit. TCR-beta VDJ regions were amplified with primers for the TCR constant region and the 5'RACE anchor, using the KAPA Real-time Library Amplification kit. A first PCR added sample indexes and Illumina adaptors, after which a second PCR increased the library yield. After purification with Ampure beads, the TCR product of roughly 650 bp was size-selected on a 2% E-gel SizeSelection system. Library quality was checked on a Bioanalyzer, concentration was measured with Qubit, and libraries were quantified with the Kapa Library Quantification kit before pooling. An Illumina HiSeq 2500 sequenced the libraries paired-end 2 x 150 bp. To increase sequence diversity, roughly 24-32% phiX was spiked into each library pool. As for the original processing: Quality-filtered reads were processed with the UMI-based MiGEC pipeline, and over 90% of raw TCR sequences were removed by the MiGEC pipeline during error correction. IMGT germline references were used for aligning VDJ genes, and each clonotype was defined as a unique CDR3 amino acid sequence together with its V-J genes. Clonal expansion, Shannon diversity and CDR3 relatedness (CalcPairwiseDistances, ClusterSamples) were evaluated with VDJtools, and phylogenetic trees were built with CLCbio workbench. A clone was classed as expanded if it had 8 or more unique UMIs, a cutoff based on coefficient-of-variation modelling across technical triplicates. TCRdb passed the public sequencing reads through fastp at Q25 and MiXCR, retaining productive beta sequences. Each entry merges the rows of one CDR3 protein and shows their most common DNA and genes. These V and J calls originate from TCRdb's pipeline instead of the authors' own analysis. The sample table holds under 50,000 distinct CDR3 sequences, of which about an eighth were seen once. Of the sample, less than 5.5% is held by the ten largest clones.

V trim: 4 bases; J trim: 0 bases; unmatched bases: 4. For CDR1 and CDR2, the germline V gene lists MNHEY and SVGEGT. The CDR3 starts with the cysteine, ends with the phenylalanine, and has 15 residues. Of all the DNA, just the CDR3 is kept, 45 bases in frame from base 1. This specimen's time point label, per the study, means: longitudinal time-point 2. For unsorted PBMC libraries, 2 million PBMCs were used after storage in RNAlater at -80 degrees C until RNA extraction. Peripheral blood was subjected to Ficoll-Hypaque density gradient centrifugation to isolate PBMCs, which were then cryopreserved in liquid nitrogen. Findings and caveats that apply to the study as a whole: TCR clonal expansion was highest in HAM/TSP patients and lowest in MS patients, with MS patients falling below even healthy controls. Across subjects, expanded clones never shared an identical CDR3 amino acid sequence, which suggests that the TCR-beta repertoires in every group were private.

As concerns this clonotype: No antigen is known for it. No base quality values were provided; no much bigger clone lies one nucleotide off.

Sequenced: PBMCs. The receptor was isolated from a male donor with HTLV-1-associated myelopathy (HAM/TSP). The receptor chain draws on TRBV6-2 or TRBV6-3 and TRBJ1-1; 8 junctional bases match TRBD1. The sequenced DNA: TGTGCCAGCAGTTCCGGACAGGGTTTGAACACTGAAGCTTTCTTT. Its protein reads: CASSSGQGLNTEAFF.